The 20 T cell receptor beta chains listed next were all sequenced from one sample in a study of T cell changes during pregnancy in multiple sclerosis. Produced via immunoSEQ multiplex PCR; TCRdb's table is partial and in-frame only. The sample lists 30,000 to 40,000 clones, roughly 87% seen once, with approximately 5.4% in the top ten. Sequences were derived from CD8+ T cells from peripheral blood mononuclear cells, sampled in the first trimester of pregnancy. The receptors stem from a female donor with multiple sclerosis, enrolled in a pregnancy study.

By its share, this clone is medium-sized. The rearrangement uses TRBV11-2 and TRBJ2-7; D unclear. With 0 bases removed from V and 5 bases from J, the gap between germline ends came to 14 bases. This CDR3 has 15 residues. Per the germline V gene, CDR1 is SGHAT and CDR2 is FQNNGV. The DNA for the CDR3 is TGTGCCAGCAGCTTAGATGTATTGCCAGGCGACGAGCAGTACTTC. Residues: CASSLDVLPGDEQYF.

The chain employs TRBV2 and TRBJ2-2, with TRBD2 identical over 11 bases. This CDR3 has 15 residues. The V gene's germline CDR1 is SNHLY and CDR2 FYNNEI. V lost 6 bases to trimming and J lost 2 bases; unmatched junction nucleotides: 2. The CDR3 DNA reads TGTGCCAGCAGCGGGACTAGCGGTAACACCGGGGAGCTGTTTTTT. Translation: CASSGTSGNTGELFF. Together with reference TRBV2 and TRBJ2-2, the CDR3 gives the full variable domain: EPEVTQTPSHQVTQMGQEVILRCVPISNHLYFYWYRQILGQKVEFLVSFYNNEISEKSEIFDDQFSVERPDGSNFTLKIRSTKLEDSAMYFCASSGTSGNTGELFFGEGSRLTVL.

V usage is TRBV5-4 and J usage is TRBJ2-2, with a possible D match to TRBD2 (6 bases). Germline assignment: CDR1 SGHNT and CDR2 YYREEE (reference sequence). There are 17 residues in the CDR3. The ends were cut back, 3 bases at V and 2 bases at J, with 17 bases in the middle. The CDR3 DNA reads as TGTGCCAGCAGCTCCGGGACTTTAATTCCCAACACCGGGGAGCTGTTTTTT. Translating it yields CASSSGTLIPNTGELFF.

The chain has TRBV10-1 and TRBJ1-1; 11 nucleotides agree with TRBD1. The CDR3 is 16 amino acids. CDR1 and CDR2 (germline): WNHNN, SYGVQD (reference sequence). Trimming took 5 bases from V and 5 from J; bases not matched to a gene: 10. CDR3 protein: CASSPRDRGLLTEAFF. The DNA of the CDR3 is TGCGCCAGCAGTCCCCGGGACAGGGGGTTGTTGACTGAAGCTTTCTTT.

This clone has a single count. The chain has TRBV29-1 and TRBJ1-2, with D perhaps TRBD1 (5 bases). The CDR3 runs 13 residues. Trimming took off 7 bases at V and 4 bases at J, with 16 bases between the two ends. CDR1 SQVTM and CDR2 ANQGSEA come from the germline V gene. CDR3 amino acids: CSAGREGSYGYTF. The CDR3 DNA is TGCAGCGCCGGCAGGGAAGGGTCCTATGGCTACACCTTC.

This clone was seen many times. This sequence joins TRBV27 and TRBJ2-1; 13 bases are shared with TRBD2. Germline loops: CDR1 MNHEY, CDR2 SMNVEV (reference sequence). The trim removed 1 base at V and 15 bases at J, leaving 6 bases unmatched. This CDR3 contains 14 residues. The CDR3 DNA is TGTGCCAGCAGTTTATTGGGGACTAGCGGGACTTGGTTCTTC. Protein sequence: CASSLLGTSGTWFF.

The rearrangement joins TRBV5-6 to TRBJ1-1; possibly TRBD1 for D (6 bases). Trimming cost V 4 bases and J 2 bases, with 21 bases left between them. Germline V CDR1 and CDR2: SGHDT, YYEEEE. The CDR3 length is 17 residues. The CDR3 DNA reads as TGTGCCAGCAGCCCCCGACAGGAAGCCTTTCCAAACACTGAAGCTTTCTTT. This codes for CASSPRQEAFPNTEAFF.

CDR3 sequence reads: CASGLAQTGTGNEQFF. The CDR3 DNA reads as TGTGCTAGTGGTTTGGCCCAAACAGGGACGGGCAATGAGCAGTTCTTC. The chain links TRBV12-5 to TRBJ2-1, with D tentatively TRBD1 (6 bases). V shed 1 base and J shed 6 bases, with 16 bases lying between them. Germline V lookup: CDR1 LGHNT, CDR2 FRNRAP. The CDR3 length is 16 residues.

V usage is TRBV19 and J usage is TRBJ2-7; D possibly corresponds to TRBD2 (5 bases). The CDR3 totals 13 residues. Germline V lookup: CDR1 LNHDA, CDR2 SQIVND (reference sequence). V was trimmed by 6 bases and J by 5 bases, leaving 14 bases between them. The CDR3, as DNA: TGTGCCAGTAGGCTCGGGGTTCACCACGAGCAGTACTTC. This sequence encodes CASRLGVHHEQYF.

The chain links TRBV9 to TRBJ2-3, with 7 bases matching TRBD1. CDR1 and CDR2 from the germline V gene are SGDLS and YYNGEE. This CDR3 is built from 16 residues. The V segment lost 4 bases and the J segment 4 bases; nucleotides outside the gene matches: 12. CDR3 sequence (DNA): TGTGCCAGCAGCCCAGAACAGGGGCCGCTCTCAGATACGCAGTATTTT. This translates into CASSPEQGPLSDTQYF.

This clone has only one observation. This chain joins TRBV2 and TRBJ1-1, with D unclear. This CDR3 comprises 15 residues. Germline CDR1 and CDR2: SNHLY and FYNNEI. V gave up 3 bases and J gave up 3 bases, with 14 bases separating them. CDR3 bases: TGTGCCAGCAGTGAGCCCATTACTACCGACACTGAAGCTTTCTTT. This translates into CASSEPITTDTEAFF.

This clone was recorded once. V and J are TRBV6-1 and TRBJ2-6; D perhaps matches TRBD1 (5 bases). The CDR3 runs to 15 residues. The V end was cut by 5 bases, the J end by 1 base, with 9 bases between. Germline lookup yields CDR1 MNHNS and CDR2 SASEGT. The CDR3 DNA follows: TGTGCCAGCAGTATGGCAGGGTCTGGGGCCAACGTCCTGACTTTC. Amino acid sequence: CASSMAGSGANVLTF.

This rearrangement joins TRBV5-1 to TRBJ2-3; 8 nucleotides match TRBD2. V lost 5 bases to trimming and J lost 0 bases; unmatched junction nucleotides: 11. Germline V lookup: CDR1 SGHRS, CDR2 YFSETQ. This CDR3 has 17 amino acids. The CDR3 DNA is TGCGCCAGCAGGCCCTCATTAGCGGGACCTAGCACAGATACGCAGTATTTT. This encodes CASRPSLAGPSTDTQYF.

The chain uses TRBV4-3 and TRBJ2-2; D remains unclear. V was clipped by 3 bases and J by 1 base, with 6 bases between them. The CDR3 consists of 14 residues. Germline-derived CDR1 and CDR2 are LGHNA and YSLEER. For the CDR3, the DNA is TGCGCCAGCAGCCATAGCAAGAACACCGGGGAGCTGTTTTTT. As protein: CASSHSKNTGELFF.

The rearrangement uses TRBV5-6 and TRBJ2-1, with TRBD2 matching over 8 bases. The germline gives CDR1 SGHDT, CDR2 YYEEEE. The length of the CDR3 is 16 residues. J was trimmed by 2 bases and V by 4 bases; bases with no gene match: 8. DNA of the CDR3: TGTGCCAGCAGCCCCCTCGAAGCGGGAGCCTACAATGAGCAGTTCTTC. This gives the protein CASSPLEAGAYNEQFF.

The chain combines TRBV27 with TRBJ2-5, with D perhaps TRBD1 (6 bases). CDR1 and CDR2 from the germline V gene are MNHEY and SMNVEV (reference sequence). V was clipped by 6 bases and J by 5 bases, with 13 bases between them. This CDR3 comprises 13 residues. The CDR3 DNA reads TGTGCCAGCAGAACCGGGACATCGGAGACCCAGTACTTC. Encoded protein: CASRTGTSETQYF.

This clone was picked up one time. The chain carries TRBV4-3 and TRBJ1-2; the D is unclear. V lost 1 base to trimming and J lost 3 bases, with 12 bases between them. The CDR3 extends over 15 amino acids. Germline-derived CDR1 and CDR2 are LGHNA and YSLEER. CDR3 residues: CASSQVWRVDYGYTF. In nucleotides, the CDR3 is TGCGCCAGCAGCCAAGTGTGGCGGGTGGACTATGGCTACACCTTC.

The chain couples TRBV11-2 to TRBJ2-1, with a tentative D call TRBD2 (6 bases). Trimming took off 0 bases at V and 3 bases at J, with 9 bases between the two ends. CDR1 is SGHAT, CDR2 FQNNGV, per germline. The CDR3 contains 15 residues. The CDR3 protein is CASSLDRDFYNEQFF. DNA of the CDR3: TGTGCCAGCAGCTTAGACCGGGACTTCTACAATGAGCAGTTCTTC.

About this clone itself: In the same sample, other DNA sequences code for this CDR3. The chain uses TRBV6-1 and TRBJ2-1; TRBD2 aligns across 13 bases. V was pared by 1 base and J by 6 bases, with 0 bases of the junction left unmatched. CDR3 length: 15 residues. Germline V gives CDR1 MNHNS, CDR2 SASEGT. The CDR3 sequence is CASSEGTSGSNEQFF. The DNA of the CDR3 is TGTGCCAGCAGTGAAGGGACTAGCGGGAGCAATGAGCAGTTCTTC.

The J gene is TRBJ2-6, the V gene TRBV4-2, with TRBD2 identical over 7 bases. The CDR3 totals 15 residues. CDR1 is LGHNA, CDR2 YNFKEQ, per germline. Unmatched junction bases numbered 12, after V lost 4 bases and J lost 12 bases. CDR3 residues: CASSPRTSGNPVLTF. The CDR3 bases are TGTGCCAGCAGCCCCCGGACAAGCGGGAACCCCGTCCTGACTTTC.